This T cell receptor beta chain was identified in a study of CXCR3-negative and CXCR3-positive naive CD8 T cells. This CDR3 is built from 12 residues. The V gene's germline CDR1 is SQVTM and CDR2 ANQGSEA. UMI-labeled 5' RACE yielded the TRB cDNA libraries. One entry per CDR3 protein, without DNA, is what TCRdb gives after re-calling the 5' RACE reads. The table gives under 85,000 distinct CDR3 sequences; the top ten clones make up nearly 1.5% of it. The specimen sequenced was naive CXCR3- CD8+ T cells from blood. Subset reported: CD45RO-CCR7+CD27+CD95- naive CD8+ T cells lacking CXCR3 (TNR3-). V and J are TRBV29-1 and TRBJ2-3. This receptor was obtained from a human donor in good health. Some clones in this sample may be carry-over from other donors' samples. CDR3 sequence reads: CSVEDDTDTQYF.